This is a list of T cell receptor beta chains from one sample in a study of T cells in narcolepsy. Libraries were prepared by immunoSEQ multiplex PCR; TCRdb keeps only in-frame clonotypes and omits some of them. The sample includes around 26,000 clones, about four fifths of them seen just once. The sequenced sample consisted of CD45RA- memory CD4+ T cells from PBMCs. These receptors originate from a human donor with narcolepsy. CDR3s include the opening cysteine and the closing phenylalanine or tryptophan. D genes are given only for firm matches. Size is omitted from some rows. Given values are once, few, many or a class for expanded clones.

abundance,d_gene,j_gene,v_gene,CDR3aa,CDR3nt
-,-,TRBJ1-1,TRBV7-6,CASSLYGSENTEAFF,TGTGCCAGCAGCTTATATGGGTCAGAGAACACTGAAGCTTTCTTT
-,-,TRBJ1-5,TRBV6-1,CASSRGQRNQPQHF,TGTGCCAGCAGCCGCGGACAGAGAAATCAGCCCCAGCATTTT
-,-,TRBJ2-1,TRBV7-2,CASSPQDRFEQFF,TGTGCCAGCAGCCCACAGGACCGATTCGAGCAGTTCTTC
-,TRBD1,TRBJ2-5,TRBV6-1,CAGTGQGARGTQYF,TGTGCCGGGACAGGACAGGGGGCTAGGGGGACCCAGTACTTC
-,-,TRBJ2-2,TRBV14,CASSPGVFTGELFF,TGTGCCAGCAGTCCAGGGGTATTCACCGGGGAGCTGTTTTTT
-,-,TRBJ2-7,TRBV10-2,CASSVGPPSTYEQYF,TGCGCCAGCAGTGTGGGACCTCCCAGTACCTACGAGCAGTACTTC
once,-,TRBJ2-1,TRBV7-2,CASSLFTGVLRDEQFF,TGTGCCAGCAGCCTGTTTACTGGGGTCCTACGGGATGAGCAGTTCTTC
-,TRBD2,TRBJ2-1,TRBV7-8,CASSLRTSGTNEQFF,TGTGCCAGCAGCCTCAGGACTAGCGGGACCAATGAGCAGTTCTTC
-,TRBD2,TRBJ2-5,TRBV5-1,CASSLGGLANQETQYF,TGCGCCAGCAGCTTGGGGGGACTAGCGAACCAAGAGACCCAGTACTTC
once,-,TRBJ2-6,TRBV12-2,CASRRADTQSRANVLTF,TGTGCAAGTCGCCGTGCTGACACACAAAGTCGGGCCAACGTCCTGACTTTC
-,-,TRBJ2-4,TRBV18,CASSYTGAKNIQYF,TGTGCCAGCTCATACACGGGGGCCAAAAACATTCAGTACTTC
few,TRBD2,TRBJ2-3,TRBV9,CASSVAAGGPTDTQYF,TGTGCCAGCAGCGTAGCGGCGGGAGGTCCCACAGATACGCAGTATTTT
-,-,TRBJ1-1,TRBV28,CASSPFRNMSTEAFF,TGTGCCAGCAGTCCTTTCAGAAACATGAGCACTGAAGCTTTCTTT
-,-,TRBJ1-3,TRBV4-1,CASSQDATSRDTIYF,TGCGCCAGCAGCCAAGATGCGACAAGTCGGGACACCATATATTTT
-,TRBD2,TRBJ2-3,TRBV5-4,CASSQIGTSVFTDTQYF,TGTGCCAGCAGCCAAATCGGGACTAGCGTATTCACAGATACGCAGTATTTT
-,-,TRBJ1-1,TRBV28,CASSLLASEAFF,TGTGCCAGCAGTTTATTAGCTAGTGAAGCTTTCTTT
-,-,TRBJ2-3,TRBV11-2,CASSLSVQAGYTQYF,TGTGCCAGCAGCTTGTCTGTCCAGGCCGGGTATACGCAGTATTTT
-,TRBD2,TRBJ2-1,TRBV28,CASSRYGRAVINEQFF,TGTGCCAGCAGTCGTTACGGGAGGGCGGTAATCAATGAGCAGTTCTTC
-,-,TRBJ2-1,TRBV29-1,CSVRSNSDEQFF,TGCAGCGTGAGGTCCAACAGCGATGAGCAGTTCTTC
-,-,TRBJ2-7,TRBV5-1,CASSLGSGSSYEQYF,TGCGCCAGCAGCCTCGGTTCGGGGAGCTCCTACGAGCAGTACTTC
-,TRBD1,TRBJ2-7,TRBV29-1,CSATPGTGAYEQYF,TGCAGCGCTACTCCCGGGACAGGGGCCTACGAGCAGTACTTC
few,-,TRBJ2-3,TRBV7-3,CASSLTGPDTQYF,TGTGCCAGCAGCTTAACAGGGCCAGATACGCAGTATTTT
-,-,TRBJ1-5,TRBV6-6,CASSYGVFQPQHF,TGTGCCAGCAGTTATGGGGTTTTTCAGCCCCAGCATTTT
few,-,TRBJ2-7,TRBV19,CASSPTPGPYEQYF,TGTGCCAGTAGCCCCACCCCAGGGCCCTACGAGCAGTACTTC
few,-,TRBJ1-1,TRBV9,CASSVGTGFREAFF,TGTGCCAGCAGCGTAGGCACTGGATTTCGTGAAGCTTTCTTT
-,TRBD1,TRBJ2-5,TRBV10-3,CAAGGFESGQETQYF,TGTGCCGCAGGGGGTTTTGAGTCAGGCCAAGAGACCCAGTACTTC
-,-,TRBJ2-7,TRBV18,CASSPQHLSSYEQYF,TGTGCCAGCTCACCACAACACCTAAGCTCCTACGAGCAGTACTTC
-,-,TRBJ2-2,TRBV7-2,CASSLGLFTGELFF,TGTGCCAGCAGTTTGGGACTGTTCACCGGGGAGCTGTTTTTT
-,TRBD1,TRBJ2-7,TRBV11-2,CASSLTGTGNEQYF,TGTGCCAGCAGCTTAACCGGGACAGGGAACGAGCAGTACTTC
-,TRBD1,TRBJ2-7,TRBV6-5,CASRQGQFYEQYF,TGTGCCAGCAGACAGGGACAGTTCTACGAGCAGTACTTC
-,-,TRBJ1-1,TRBV2,CASSEEYRTEAFF,TGTGCCAGCAGTGAAGAATACAGGACCGAAGCTTTCTTT
-,-,TRBJ1-4,TRBV9,CASSPGSAEGNEKLFF,TGTGCCAGCAGCCCCGGATCGGCAGAGGGTAATGAAAAACTGTTTTTT
-,-,TRBJ2-5,TRBV29-1,CSTRWVEGATQYF,TGCAGCACCCGGTGGGTGGAGGGGGCGACCCAGTACTTC
-,-,TRBJ2-7,TRBV27,CASSASVGPYEQYF,TGTGCCAGCAGTGCCTCTGTAGGCCCCTACGAGCAGTACTTC
-,TRBD1,TRBJ2-3,TRBV5-8,CASTPGQGRVDTQYF,TGTGCCAGCACACCGGGACAGGGGAGGGTGGATACGCAGTATTTT
-,TRBD2,TRBJ2-3,TRBV6-5,CASKPGLNSDTQYF,TGTGCCAGCAAACCGGGACTAAACTCAGATACGCAGTATTTT
-,-,TRBJ1-1,TRBV19,CASRQAPTEAFF,TGTGCCAGCCGACAGGCGCCCACTGAAGCTTTCTTT
-,TRBD2,TRBJ2-7,TRBV18,CASSPGGLAGFEQYF,TGTGCCAGCTCACCAGGTGGACTAGCGGGATTCGAGCAGTACTTC
-,TRBD2,TRBJ2-5,TRBV18,CASSLPSGDVQETQYF,TGTGCCAGCTCACTTCCGAGCGGGGACGTGCAAGAGACCCAGTACTTC
-,TRBD2,TRBJ2-5,TRBV7-2,CASSLVLAGASKETQYF,TGTGCCAGCAGCTTAGTACTAGCGGGAGCCTCCAAAGAGACCCAGTACTTC
-,-,TRBJ2-3,TRBV19,CASSIRGRGATDTQYF,TGTGCCAGTAGTATTCGGGGCCGAGGGGCCACAGATACGCAGTATTTT
-,-,TRBJ1-2,TRBV12-5,CASGLVSIGGSDYGYTF,TGTGCTAGTGGTTTGGTATCTATCGGTGGAAGTGACTATGGCTACACCTTC
-,-,TRBJ1-3,TRBV10-3,CAISGGTANTIYF,TGTGCCATCAGTGGCGGGACGGCAAACACCATATATTTT
-,-,TRBJ1-2,TRBV11-2,CASSVDYGYTF,TGTGCCAGCAGCGTTGACTATGGCTACACCTTC
-,-,TRBJ2-3,TRBV7-9,CASSFPPSTDTQYF,TGTGCCAGCAGCTTCCCTCCTAGCACAGATACGCAGTATTTT
-,TRBD1,TRBJ2-1,TRBV5-1,CASSQTGTGSYNEQFF,TGCGCCAGCAGCCAGACCGGGACAGGCTCCTACAATGAGCAGTTCTTC